The present entry profiles one T cell receptor (beta chain) with its context. What it binds is not known. The CDR3 spans 15 residues. The sorting of naive CD8 T cells used the CD8+CD4-CCR7+CD45RA+ phenotype. This record comes from a study of molecular identifiers for immune sequencing clone quantification. Study-level results: In a background of around 1 million naive cells, spiked Jurkat TCR RNA from one cell was reportedly detectable.

Each CDR3 protein is one row after TCRdb ran MiXCR on the PCR reads. The profile shows approximately 630,000 distinct CDR3 sequences, 25% of them singletons. The rearrangement joins TRBV3-2 to TRBJ1-2; the table names TRBD1, a call not compared with the DNA. TRBV3-2 is labeled a pseudogene. The material sequenced was naive CD8+ T cells from blood, with Jurkat cell RNA spiked in. Subset here: FACS-sorted CD8+CD4-CCR7+CD45RA+ naive T cells. The source of this sequence is a human donor in good health. Some libraries in this study had Jurkat cell RNA spiked in. For the CDR3, the DNA is TGTGCCAGCAGCCAAAGCCCTGGAGTTAACTATGGCTACACCTTC. It specifies CASSQSPGVNYGYTF.